The 30 T cell receptor beta chains below were found in one sample sequenced in a study of monozygotic twins with cystic fibrosis. Measured with immunoSEQ multiplex PCR; TCRdb has only the in-frame clones, and not every one. The data show around 27,000 clones, about 96% seen once. The sample comprised blood. These receptors were obtained from a girl aged 2-15 years with cystic fibrosis.

The chain has TRBV11-2 and TRBJ2-1, with D perhaps TRBD2 (5 bases). V lost 5 bases to trimming and J lost 2 bases, with 16 bases between them. Looked up from germline, CDR1 is SGHAT and CDR2 is FQNNGV. The CDR3 has 16 amino acids. As DNA, the CDR3 is TGTGCCAGCAGCCCAAGAAGGGAGTGGACCTACAATGAGCAGTTCTTC. This gives the protein CASSPRREWTYNEQFF.

The gene calls are TRBV28 and TRBJ2-3; D is unresolved. CDR3 length equals 13 residues. CDR1 is MDHEN and CDR2 is SYDVKM in the germline V gene. V gave up 5 bases and J gave up 0 bases, with 6 bases separating them. CDR3 in amino acids: CASSPLSTDTQYF. Here the CDR3 DNA reads TGTGCCAGCAGTCCCCTTAGCACAGATACGCAGTATTTT.

The J gene is TRBJ1-2, the V gene TRBV14, with D perhaps matching TRBD1 (6 bases). This CDR3 is 15 amino acids long. Germline CDR1 SGHDN, CDR2 FVKESK. Trimming shortened V by 5 bases and J by 4 bases, and 17 bases separated the two germline ends. The CDR3 reads CASSSRRGGGYGYTF. Written as DNA, the CDR3 is TGTGCCAGCAGCAGTCGGCGGGGAGGGGGCTATGGCTACACCTTC.

The chain joins TRBV5-5 to TRBJ2-1; TRBD1 agrees at 8 bases. CDR3 size: 15 residues. J lost 5 bases, V lost 4 bases, and 8 bases had no gene match. CDR1 SGHKS and CDR2 YYEKEE come from the germline V gene (reference sequence). This chain's CDR3 is CASSEHRGIDNEQFF. In DNA, the CDR3 is TGTGCCAGCAGCGAGCACAGGGGGATCGACAATGAGCAGTTCTTC.

The chain employs TRBV7-9 and TRBJ2-1; possibly TRBD2 for D (7 bases). Germline-derived CDR1 and CDR2 are SEHNR and FQNEAQ (reference sequence). CDR3 length: 16 residues. V lost 6 bases and J lost 9, with 24 bases in between. The CDR3 DNA is TGTGCCAGCAGGCCGAGGCGGGGGCTCCAGGTGGTTGAGCAGTTCTTC. The encoded protein is CASRPRRGLQVVEQFF.

The chain employs TRBV28 and TRBJ2-3, with a tentative D call TRBD2 (5 bases). Trimming removed 6 bases from V and 1 base from J, with 11 bases in between. From germline, CDR1 is MDHEN and CDR2 SYDVKM. The CDR3 sequence is 14 residues long. The CDR3 sequence: CASSPPGGTDTQYF. The DNA of the CDR3 is TGTGCCAGCAGCCCCCCCGGGGGCACAGATACGCAGTATTTT.

The rearrangement links TRBV6-1 to TRBJ1-2, with D maybe TRBD1 (6 bases). V lost 3 bases and J lost 4, with 15 bases in between. CDR3 length: 15 amino acids. Per germline, CDR1 MNHNS and CDR2 SASEGT. CDR3 coding DNA: TGTGCCAGCAGTGAGGGGAGGGGGAGAATCTATGGCTACACCTTC. It specifies CASSEGRGRIYGYTF.

The chain joins TRBV5-4 to TRBJ1-2; a weak D match, TRBD1 (6 bases). With 1 base removed from V and 4 bases from J, the gap between germline ends came to 17 bases. The CDR3 has 16 residues. The V gene's germline CDR1 is SGHNT and CDR2 YYREEE (reference sequence). The CDR3 sequence is CASSLSRGLGPYGYTF. The CDR3 bases are TGTGCCAGCAGCTTGAGCAGGGGCCTGGGCCCCTATGGCTACACCTTC.

V and J are TRBV19 and TRBJ2-1; the D gene is possibly TRBD2 (5 bases). CDR3 length: 14 residues. Germline CDR1 is LNHDA and CDR2 is SQIVND (reference sequence). V was clipped by 3 bases and J by 7 bases, with 13 bases between them. The CDR3 loop reads CASSIGVARNEQFF. As DNA, the CDR3 is TGTGCCAGTAGTATCGGAGTAGCGAGGAATGAGCAGTTCTTC.

The rearrangement links TRBV2 to TRBJ1-5, with D possibly being TRBD1 (5 bases). The ends were cut back, 2 bases at V and 3 bases at J, with 8 bases in the middle. Looked up from germline, CDR1 is SNHLY and CDR2 is FYNNEI. This CDR3 region has 14 residues. The CDR3 bases are TGTGCCAGCAGTGAACCGACAGTCAATCAGCCCCAGCATTTT. Its protein is CASSEPTVNQPQHF.

CDR3 DNA sequence: TGTGCCACGTCCTGGAGGGGGAGCCTGTGGGGCACCCAGTACTTC. It encodes CATSWRGSLWGTQYF. The rearrangement uses TRBV7-2 and TRBJ2-5; D may correspond to TRBD1 or TRBD2 (6 bases each). The germline gives CDR1 SGHTA, CDR2 FQGNSA. The V gene lost 10 bases and the J gene lost 8 bases, with 26 bases spanning the gap. The CDR3 is 15 amino acids. Full variable domain (rest looked up from reference TRBV7-2 and TRBJ2-5): GAGVSQSPSNKVTEKGKDVELRCDPISGHTALYWYRQSLGQGLEFLIYFQGNSAPDKSGLPSDRFSAERTGGSVSTLTIQRTQQEDSAVYLCATSWRGSLWGTQYFGPGTRLLVL.

This chain connects TRBV27 to TRBJ1-5; the match to TRBD1 covers 9 bases. The V and J ends lost 8 bases and 0 bases, in that order; junction bases with no gene match: 5. CDR1 is MNHEY, CDR2 SMNVEV, per germline (reference sequence). The CDR3 is 15 residues long. Written as DNA, the CDR3 is TGTGCCAGCCAACGGACAGGGGATAGCAATCAGCCCCAGCATTTT. Translating gives CASQRTGDSNQPQHF.

The count of this clone is one. Relative to the germline gene, one junction end is altered; a read error may explain this. V usage is TRBV7-2 and J usage is TRBJ2-7; perhaps TRBD2 as D (6 bases). The CDR3 is 15 amino acids. The germline gives CDR1 SGHTA, CDR2 FQGNSA. The CDR3 nucleotides are TGTGCCAGCAGCTTAGCGGCGGGGCTATCCTACAAGCAGTACTTC. Residues: CASSLAAGLSYKQYF.

This sequence joins TRBV7-8 and TRBJ1-5; TRBD1 aligns across 10 bases. The CDR3 is 18 residues long. Germline values: CDR1 SGHVS, CDR2 FQNEAQ. Trimming removed 5 bases from V and 1 base from J; junction bases left unmatched: 11. CDR3 loop: CASSPRDRGPLSNQPQHF. The CDR3 nucleotides read TGTGCCAGCAGCCCCCGGGACAGGGGCCCCCTAAGCAATCAGCCCCAGCATTTT.

V gene TRBV27 combines with J gene TRBJ2-5, with TRBD1 matching 7 bases. This CDR3 is 13 amino acids long. Germline-derived CDR1 and CDR2 are MNHEY and SMNVEV (reference sequence). The V segment lost 6 bases and the J segment 5 bases; nucleotides outside the gene matches: 6. The CDR3 here is CASRNPTGETQYF. DNA for the CDR3: TGTGCCAGCAGAAACCCGACAGGGGAGACCCAGTACTTC.

This chain links TRBV9 with TRBJ1-1; D is ambiguous. The CDR3 totals 12 residues. The germline V gene has CDR1 SGDLS and CDR2 YYNGEE. Between the trimmed V and J ends, which lost 4 bases and 4 bases, there was a span of 8 bases. The CDR3 nucleotides read TGTGCCAGCAGCACGATTGGCACTGAAGCTTTCTTT. Its protein is CASSTIGTEAFF. Full variable domain (rest looked up from reference TRBV9 and TRBJ1-1): DSGVTQTPKHLITATGQRVTLRCSPRSGDLSVYWYQQSLDQGLQFLIQYYNGEERAKGNILERFSAQQFPDLHSELNLSSLELGDSALYFCASSTIGTEAFFGQGTRLTVV.

This clone has a single count. The rearrangement joins TRBV6-5 to TRBJ2-1; 7 positions match TRBD2. CDR1 and CDR2 (germline): MNHEY, SVGAGI. CDR3 length: 16 residues. V trimming: 4 bases; J trimming: 7 bases; junction bases outside the gene matches: 13. CDR3 residues: CASSWGGGEGRNEQFF. For the CDR3, the DNA is TGTGCCAGCAGTTGGGGGGGTGGTGAGGGCCGGAATGAGCAGTTCTTC.

This clone was detected only once. This chain joins TRBV18 and TRBJ2-7, with TRBD2 matching 13 bases. CDR1 KGHSH and CDR2 LQKENI come from the germline V gene. This CDR3 has 18 residues. J gave up 4 bases and V 4 bases, and 13 bases lay outside the gene matches. DNA for the CDR3: TGTGCCAGCTCACGGAGGGACTGGACTAGCGGGAGCGGGTACGAGCAGTACTTC. This codes for CASSRRDWTSGSGYEQYF.

The chain employs TRBV5-4 and TRBJ2-3, with 15 bases lining up with TRBD2. Trimming cost V 3 bases and J 6 bases; bases outside gene matches: 2. The V gene's germline CDR1 is SGHNT and CDR2 YYREEE (reference sequence). There are 15 residues in the CDR3. The CDR3 DNA sequence: TGTGCCAGCAGCTGGACTAGCGGGAGGGCCGATACGCAGTATTTT. This sequence encodes CASSWTSGRADTQYF.

This chain joins TRBV19 and TRBJ1-5; tentative D call: TRBD1 (5 bases). Germline V gives CDR1 LNHDA, CDR2 SQIVND (reference sequence). V was pared by 4 bases and J by 1 base, with 5 bases between. The CDR3 contains 13 residues. CDR3 amino acids: CASSRDSNQPQHF. The DNA of the CDR3 is TGTGCCAGTAGTAGGGACAGCAATCAGCCCCAGCATTTT.

The chain combines TRBV5-4 with TRBJ1-2; no firm D call. The V end lost 0 bases, the J end lost 8 bases, and 17 bases lay between the germline ends. Germline V gives CDR1 SGHNT, CDR2 YYREEE (reference sequence). The CDR3 has 15 amino acids. CDR3 protein: CASSLEGRMAGGYTF. CDR3 DNA sequence: TGTGCCAGCAGCTTGGAAGGGAGGATGGCGGGCGGCTACACCTTC.

The CDR3 spells CASTTPTGELFF. The CDR3 DNA reads TGTGCCAGCACCACACCCACCGGGGAGCTGTTTTTT. J is TRBJ2-2 and V is TRBV27; the D is unclear. The germline V gene encodes CDR1 MNHEY and CDR2 SMNVEV (reference sequence). V was cut by 7 bases and J by 4 bases, with 7 bases left in between. The CDR3 loop spans 12 amino acids.

This rearrangement joins TRBV12-2 to TRBJ1-5; TRBD1, the table's D call, lacks a check against the DNA. TRBV12-2 has pseudogene status. This CDR3 has 14 amino acids. The CDR3 region is CASRLQGSNQPQHF. CDR3 in DNA: TGTGCAAGTCGCTTACAGGGCAGCAATCAGCCCCAGCATTTT.

The J gene is TRBJ2-7, the V gene TRBV5-1; 10 bases align to TRBD1. The CDR3 loop spans 13 amino acids. V shed 3 bases, J shed 5 bases, and the junction held 2 bases outside the gene matches. The germline V gene encodes CDR1 SGHRS and CDR2 YFSETQ. CDR3 DNA sequence: TGCGCCAGCAGCTCCGGGACAGGGGACGAGCAGTACTTC. Encoded protein: CASSSGTGDEQYF.

V and J are TRBV28 and TRBJ2-1; TRBD2 matches 9 bases. The J segment lost 4 bases and the V segment lost 8 bases, leaving 12 bases of the junction unmatched. The CDR3 contains 16 residues. Germline V gene data show CDR1 as MDHEN and CDR2 as SYDVKM. The CDR3 DNA sequence: TGTGCCAGCGGACGCCTCGGGACTAGCTTGTACAATGAGCAGTTCTTC. Translation: CASGRLGTSLYNEQFF.

This sequence joins TRBV27 and TRBJ2-7, with D perhaps TRBD1 or TRBD2 (5 bases each). V gave up 0 bases and J gave up 1 base, with 13 bases separating them. The germline gives CDR1 MNHEY, CDR2 SMNVEV (reference sequence). The CDR3 contains 16 residues. CDR3 nucleotide sequence: TGTGCCAGCAGTTTATCTTTCGGGGACCGATCCTACGAGCAGTACTTC. Protein: CASSLSFGDRSYEQYF.

The chain employs TRBV7-9 and TRBJ2-2; weak D call: TRBD1 (6 bases). With 5 bases removed from V and 2 bases from J, the gap between germline ends came to 15 bases. This CDR3 is 16 amino acids long. CDR1 and CDR2 (germline): SEHNR, FQNEAQ (reference sequence). CDR3 amino acids: CASSLSKDSNTGELFF. The CDR3 nucleotides read TGTGCCAGCAGCCTCAGTAAGGACAGTAACACCGGGGAGCTGTTTTTT. The variable domain in full, completed from reference TRBV7-9 and TRBJ2-2, reads DTGVSQNPRHKITKRGQNVTFRCDPISEHNRLYWYRQTLGQGPEFLTYFQNEAQLEKSRLLSDRFSAERPKGSFSTLEIQRTEQGDSAMYLCASSLSKDSNTGELFFGEGSRLTVL.

This chain links TRBV6-1 with TRBJ2-5; 9 bases agree with TRBD2. The CDR3 loop spans 15 amino acids. In germline, CDR1 is MNHNS, CDR2 SASEGT. V dropped 5 bases and J dropped 4; count of bases not matched to a gene: 8. The CDR3 DNA is TGTGCCAGCAGTCCGAGGGGAGCGGGAGGAGAGACCCAGTACTTC. Its protein is CASSPRGAGGETQYF.

The chain recombines TRBV6-1 with TRBJ1-3, with 8 bases that match TRBD1. The CDR3 covers 15 residues. Unmatched junction bases numbered 8, after V lost 6 bases and J lost 4 bases. Germline V gene lookup returns CDR1 MNHNS and CDR2 SASEGT. The DNA for the CDR3 is TGTGCCAGCAGGGCCAACAGGGGGTCCGGAAACACCATATATTTT. Amino acid sequence: CASRANRGSGNTIYF.

This clone has just one count. V gene TRBV4-1 combines with J gene TRBJ1-4; TRBD1 matches at 10 bases. Germline V gene sequence: CDR1 MGHRA, CDR2 YSYEKL. J was trimmed by 8 bases and V by 7 bases; bases with no gene match: 7. The CDR3 sequence is 14 residues long. The CDR3: CASTWGTGAEKLFF. The CDR3, as DNA: TGCGCCAGCACATGGGGGACAGGGGCCGAAAAACTGTTTTTT.